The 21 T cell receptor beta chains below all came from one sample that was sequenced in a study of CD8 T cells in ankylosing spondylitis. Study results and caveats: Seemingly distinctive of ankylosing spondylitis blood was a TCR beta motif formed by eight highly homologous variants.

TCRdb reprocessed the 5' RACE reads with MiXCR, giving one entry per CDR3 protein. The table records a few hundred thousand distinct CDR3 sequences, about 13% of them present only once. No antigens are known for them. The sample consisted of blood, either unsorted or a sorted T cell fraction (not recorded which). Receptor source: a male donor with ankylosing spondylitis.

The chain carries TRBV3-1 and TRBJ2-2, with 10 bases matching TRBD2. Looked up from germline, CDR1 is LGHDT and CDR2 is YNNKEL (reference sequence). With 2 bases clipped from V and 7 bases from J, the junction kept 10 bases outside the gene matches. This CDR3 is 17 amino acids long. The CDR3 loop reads CASSQQGLAAGHGELFF. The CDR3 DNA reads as TGTGCCAGCAGCCAACAAGGACTAGCGGCGGGACACGGGGAGCTGTTTTTT.

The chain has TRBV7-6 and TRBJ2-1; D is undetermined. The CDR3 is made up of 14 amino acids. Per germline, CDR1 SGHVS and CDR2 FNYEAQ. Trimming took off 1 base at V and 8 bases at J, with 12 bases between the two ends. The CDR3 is CASSLVQTSDEQFF. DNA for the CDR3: TGTGCCAGCAGCTTAGTGCAGACCAGCGATGAGCAGTTCTTC.

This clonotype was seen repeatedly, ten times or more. The CDR3 region is CASSLVPQNTEAFF. CDR3 coding DNA: TGTGCCAGCAGCTTAGTACCCCAGAACACTGAAGCTTTCTTT. This rearrangement joins TRBV7-2 to TRBJ1-1; D unresolved. V was clipped by 1 base and J by 1 base, with 7 bases between them. Germline lookup yields CDR1 SGHTA and CDR2 FQGNSA. The CDR3 sequence is 14 residues long.

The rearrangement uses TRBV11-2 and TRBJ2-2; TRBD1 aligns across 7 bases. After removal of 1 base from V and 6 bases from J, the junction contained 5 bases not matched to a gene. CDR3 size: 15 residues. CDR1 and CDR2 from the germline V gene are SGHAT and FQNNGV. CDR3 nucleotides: TGTGCCAGCAGCTTAGGGCAAACAGGGGCCGGGGAGCTGTTTTTT. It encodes CASSLGQTGAGELFF.

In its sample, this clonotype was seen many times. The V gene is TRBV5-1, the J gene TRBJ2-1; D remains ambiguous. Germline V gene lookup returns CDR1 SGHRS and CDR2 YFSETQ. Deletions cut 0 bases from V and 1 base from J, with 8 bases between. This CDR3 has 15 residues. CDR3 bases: TGCGCCAGCAGCTTGGTTGGAAATTCCTACAATGAGCAGTTCTTC. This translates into CASSLVGNSYNEQFF.

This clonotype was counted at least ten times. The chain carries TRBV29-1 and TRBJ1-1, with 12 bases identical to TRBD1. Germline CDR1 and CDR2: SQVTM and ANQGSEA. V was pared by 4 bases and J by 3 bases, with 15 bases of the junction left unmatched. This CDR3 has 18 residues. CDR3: CSVGYAGTGGAEDTEAFF. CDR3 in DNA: TGCAGCGTTGGGTATGCCGGGACAGGGGGCGCGGAGGACACTGAAGCTTTCTTT.

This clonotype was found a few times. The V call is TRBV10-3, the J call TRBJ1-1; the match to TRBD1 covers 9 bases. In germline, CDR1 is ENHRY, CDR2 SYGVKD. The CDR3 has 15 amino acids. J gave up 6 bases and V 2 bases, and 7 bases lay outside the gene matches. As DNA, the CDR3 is TGTGCCATCAGTGAGCATCCGGGACAGGGATCTGAAGCTTTCTTT. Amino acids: CAISEHPGQGSEAFF.

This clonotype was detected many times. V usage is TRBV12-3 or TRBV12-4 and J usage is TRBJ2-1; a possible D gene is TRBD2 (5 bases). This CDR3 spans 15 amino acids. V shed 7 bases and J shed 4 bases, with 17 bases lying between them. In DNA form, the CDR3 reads TGTGCCAGCACCCCCGGGATAGCGCTTTACAATGAGCAGTTCTTC. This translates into CASTPGIALYNEQFF.

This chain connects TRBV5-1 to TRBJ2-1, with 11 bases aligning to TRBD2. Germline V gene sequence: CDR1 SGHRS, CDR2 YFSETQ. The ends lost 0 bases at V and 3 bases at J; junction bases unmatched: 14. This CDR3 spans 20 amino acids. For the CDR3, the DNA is TGCGCCAGCAGCTTGGCCGGAACTAGCGGGAGAGGGGATTTCTACAATGAGCAGTTCTTC. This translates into CASSLAGTSGRGDFYNEQFF.

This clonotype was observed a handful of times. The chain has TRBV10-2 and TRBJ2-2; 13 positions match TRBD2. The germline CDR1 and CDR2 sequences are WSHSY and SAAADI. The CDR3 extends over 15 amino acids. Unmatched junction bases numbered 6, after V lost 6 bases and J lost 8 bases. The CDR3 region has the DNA TGCGCCAGCAGAATCTGGACTAGCGGGAGTGGGGAGCTGTTTTTT. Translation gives CASRIWTSGSGELFF.

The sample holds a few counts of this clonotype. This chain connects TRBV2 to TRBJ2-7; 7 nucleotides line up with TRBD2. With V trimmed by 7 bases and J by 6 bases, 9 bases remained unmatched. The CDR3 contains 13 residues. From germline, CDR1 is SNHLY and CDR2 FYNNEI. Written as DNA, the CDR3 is TGTGCCAGCATTTCGGTGCGGGAGCGCGAGCAGTACTTC. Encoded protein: CASISVREREQYF.

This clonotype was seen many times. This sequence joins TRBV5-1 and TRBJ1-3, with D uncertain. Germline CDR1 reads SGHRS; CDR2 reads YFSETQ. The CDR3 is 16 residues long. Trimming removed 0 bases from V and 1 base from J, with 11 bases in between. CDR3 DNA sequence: TGCGCCAGCAGCTTGGGATCCGCTGCGTCTGGAAACACCATATATTTT. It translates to CASSLGSAASGNTIYF.

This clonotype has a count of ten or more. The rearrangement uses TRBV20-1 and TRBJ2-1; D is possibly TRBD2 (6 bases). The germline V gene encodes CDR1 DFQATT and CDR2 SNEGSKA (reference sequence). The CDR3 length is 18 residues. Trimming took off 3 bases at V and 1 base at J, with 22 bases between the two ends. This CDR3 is CSASQGGLSEGSYNEQFF. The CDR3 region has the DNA TGCAGTGCTAGTCAGGGTGGACTATCTGAAGGGTCCTACAATGAGCAGTTCTTC.

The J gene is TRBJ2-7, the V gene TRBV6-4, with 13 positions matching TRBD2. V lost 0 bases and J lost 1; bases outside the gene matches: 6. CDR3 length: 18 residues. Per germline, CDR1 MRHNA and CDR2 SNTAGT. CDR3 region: CASSDSATSGRRSYEQYV. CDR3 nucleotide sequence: TGTGCCAGCAGTGACTCAGCGACTAGCGGGAGGAGATCCTACGAGCAGTACGTC.

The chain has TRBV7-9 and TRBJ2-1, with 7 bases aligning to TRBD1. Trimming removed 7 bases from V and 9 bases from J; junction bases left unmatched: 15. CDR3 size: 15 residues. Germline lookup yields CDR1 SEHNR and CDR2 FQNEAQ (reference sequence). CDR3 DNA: TGTGCCAGCACCCCTGTAGGGCAGGGGGTCAGTGAGCAGTTCTTC. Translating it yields CASTPVGQGVSEQFF. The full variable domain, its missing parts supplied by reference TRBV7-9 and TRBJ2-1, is DTGVSQNPRHKITKRGQNVTFRCDPISEHNRLYWYRQTLGQGPEFLTYFQNEAQLEKSRLLSDRFSAERPKGSFSTLEIQRTEQGDSAMYLCASTPVGQGVSEQFFGPGTRLTVL.

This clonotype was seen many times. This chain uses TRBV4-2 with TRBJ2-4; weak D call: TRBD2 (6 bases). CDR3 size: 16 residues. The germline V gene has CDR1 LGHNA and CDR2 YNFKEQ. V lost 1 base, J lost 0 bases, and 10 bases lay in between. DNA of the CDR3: TGTGCCAGCAGCCAAGGTCGGGGACTAGCCAAAAACATTCAGTACTTC. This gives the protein CASSQGRGLAKNIQYF.

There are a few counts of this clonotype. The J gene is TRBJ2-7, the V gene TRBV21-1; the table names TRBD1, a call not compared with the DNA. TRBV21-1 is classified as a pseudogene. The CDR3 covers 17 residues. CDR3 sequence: CASSERLRQDYNYEQYV. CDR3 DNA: TGTGCCAGCAGCGAGAGGTTGAGACAGGACTACAACTACGAGCAGTACGTC.

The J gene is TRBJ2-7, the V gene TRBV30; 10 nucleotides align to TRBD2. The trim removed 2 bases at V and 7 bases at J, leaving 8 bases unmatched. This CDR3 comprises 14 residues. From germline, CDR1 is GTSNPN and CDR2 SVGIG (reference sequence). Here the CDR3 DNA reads TGTGCCTGGAGTCTAGCGGGAGCAGTGCGGGAGCAGTACGTC. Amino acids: CAWSLAGAVREQYV.

CDR3 sequence (DNA): TGTGCCAGCACCTCGAAGTCGGGGCACTGGAACACTGAAGCTTTCTTT. This encodes CASTSKSGHWNTEAFF. This chain joins TRBV5-4 and TRBJ1-1; TRBD1 might be the D (5 bases). From germline, CDR1 is SGHNT and CDR2 YYREEE (reference sequence). The CDR3 length is 16 residues. V lost 6 bases and J 1 base, leaving 19 bases between the germline ends.

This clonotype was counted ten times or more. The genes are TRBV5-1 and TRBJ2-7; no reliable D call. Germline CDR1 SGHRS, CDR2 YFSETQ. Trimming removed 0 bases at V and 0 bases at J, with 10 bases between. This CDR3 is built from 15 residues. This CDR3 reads CASSLAPVSSYEQYF. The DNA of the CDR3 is TGCGCCAGCAGCTTGGCCCCCGTCAGCTCCTACGAGCAGTACTTC. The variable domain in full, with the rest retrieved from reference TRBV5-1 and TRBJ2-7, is KAGVTQTPRYLIKTRGQQVTLSCSPISGHRSVSWYQQTPGQGLQFLFEYFSETQRNKGNFPGRFSGRQFSNSRSEMNVSTLELGDSALYLCASSLAPVSSYEQYFGPGTRLTVT.

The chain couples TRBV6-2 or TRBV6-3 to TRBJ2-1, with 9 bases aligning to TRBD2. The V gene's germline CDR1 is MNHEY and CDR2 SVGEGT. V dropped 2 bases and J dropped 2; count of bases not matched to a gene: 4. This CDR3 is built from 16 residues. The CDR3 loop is CASSYGLAFTYNEQFF. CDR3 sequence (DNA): TGTGCCAGCAGTTACGGACTAGCGTTTACCTACAATGAGCAGTTCTTC.